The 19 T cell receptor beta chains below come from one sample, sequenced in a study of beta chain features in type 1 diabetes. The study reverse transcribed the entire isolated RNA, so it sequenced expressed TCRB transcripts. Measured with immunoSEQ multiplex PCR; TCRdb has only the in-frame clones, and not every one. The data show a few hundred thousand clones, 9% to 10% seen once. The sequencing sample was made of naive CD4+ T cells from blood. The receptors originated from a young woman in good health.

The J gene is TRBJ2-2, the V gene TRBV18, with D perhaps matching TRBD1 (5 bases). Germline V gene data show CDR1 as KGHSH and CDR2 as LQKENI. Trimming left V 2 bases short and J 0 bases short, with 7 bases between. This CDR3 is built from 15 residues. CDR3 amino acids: CASSPRTSNTGELFF. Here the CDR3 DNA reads TGTGCCAGCTCACCAAGGACATCGAACACCGGGGAGCTGTTTTTT.

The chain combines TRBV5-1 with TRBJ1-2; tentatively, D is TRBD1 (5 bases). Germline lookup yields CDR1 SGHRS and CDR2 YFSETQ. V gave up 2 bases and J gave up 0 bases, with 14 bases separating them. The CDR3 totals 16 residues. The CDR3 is CASSFGRGSANYGYTF. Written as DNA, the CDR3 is TGCGCCAGCAGCTTTGGTCGGGGGTCCGCTAACTATGGCTACACCTTC. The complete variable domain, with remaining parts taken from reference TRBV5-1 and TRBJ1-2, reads KAGVTQTPRYLIKTRGQQVTLSCSPISGHRSVSWYQQTPGQGLQFLFEYFSETQRNKGNFPGRFSGRQFSNSRSEMNVSTLELGDSALYLCASSFGRGSANYGYTFGSGTRLTVV.

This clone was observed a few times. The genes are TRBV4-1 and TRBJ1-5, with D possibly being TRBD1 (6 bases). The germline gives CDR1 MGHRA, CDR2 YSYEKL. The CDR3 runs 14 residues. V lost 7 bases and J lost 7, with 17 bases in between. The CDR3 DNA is TGCGCCAGCACCCCGGGCCCAGGGGAACAGCCCCAGCATTTT. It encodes CASTPGPGEQPQHF.

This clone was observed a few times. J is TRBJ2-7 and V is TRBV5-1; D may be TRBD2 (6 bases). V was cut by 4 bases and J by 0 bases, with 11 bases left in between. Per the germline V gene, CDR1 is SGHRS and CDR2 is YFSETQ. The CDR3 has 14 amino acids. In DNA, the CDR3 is TGCGCCAGCAGCCCGACTAGTTTCTCCTACGAGCAGTACTTC. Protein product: CASSPTSFSYEQYF.

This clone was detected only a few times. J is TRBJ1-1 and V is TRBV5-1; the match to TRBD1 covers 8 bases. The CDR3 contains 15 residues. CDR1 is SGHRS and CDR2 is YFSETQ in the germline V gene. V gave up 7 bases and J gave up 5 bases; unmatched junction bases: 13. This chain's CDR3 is CASSPIVTGETEAFF. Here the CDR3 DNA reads TGCGCCAGCTCACCAATCGTGACAGGGGAAACTGAAGCTTTCTTT.

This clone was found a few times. The CDR3 coding sequence is TGTGCCAGCAGCCCACTAGCGGGAACAGATACGCAGTATTTT. Translating gives CASSPLAGTDTQYF. The chain uses TRBV14 and TRBJ2-3, with TRBD2 matching over 10 bases. Germline values: CDR1 SGHDN, CDR2 FVKESK. The V segment lost 4 bases and the J segment 3 bases; nucleotides outside the gene matches: 1. The CDR3 has 14 residues. The variable domain in full, with the rest retrieved from reference TRBV14 and TRBJ2-3, is EAGVTQFPSHSVIEKGQTVTLRCDPISGHDNLYWYRRVMGKEIKFLLHFVKESKQDESGMPNNRFLAERTGGTYSTLKVQPAELEDSGVYFCASSPLAGTDTQYFGPGTRLTVL.

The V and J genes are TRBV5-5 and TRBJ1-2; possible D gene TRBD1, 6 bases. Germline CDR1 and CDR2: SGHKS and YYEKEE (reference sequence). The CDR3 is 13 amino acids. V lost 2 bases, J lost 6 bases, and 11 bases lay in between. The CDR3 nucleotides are TGTGCCAGCAGCTTTGGGTCAGGGGATGGCTACACCTTC. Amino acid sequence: CASSFGSGDGYTF. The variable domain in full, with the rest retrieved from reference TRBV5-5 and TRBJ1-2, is DAGVTQSPTHLIKTRGQQVTLRCSPISGHKSVSWYQQVLGQGPQFIFQYYEKEERGRGNFPDRFSARQFPNYSSELNVNALLLGDSALYLCASSFGSGDGYTFGSGTRLTVV.

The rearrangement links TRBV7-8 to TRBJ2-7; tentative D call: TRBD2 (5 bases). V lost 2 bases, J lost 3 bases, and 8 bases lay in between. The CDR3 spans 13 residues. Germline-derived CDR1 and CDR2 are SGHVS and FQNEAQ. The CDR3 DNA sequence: TGTGCCAGCAGCTTATTACTAGACTACGAGCAGTACTTC. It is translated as CASSLLLDYEQYF. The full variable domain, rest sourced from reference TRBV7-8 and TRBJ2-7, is GAGVSQSPRYKVAKRGQDVALRCDPISGHVSLFWYQQALGQGPEFLTYFQNEAQLDKSGLPSDRFFAERPEGSVSTLKIQRTQQEDSAVYLCASSLLLDYEQYFGPGTRLTVT.

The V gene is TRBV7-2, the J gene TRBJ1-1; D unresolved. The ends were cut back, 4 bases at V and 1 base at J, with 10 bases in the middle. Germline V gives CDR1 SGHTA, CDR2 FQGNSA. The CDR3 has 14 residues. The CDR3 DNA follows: TGTGCCAGCAGCTATGGACTGAGGAACACTGAAGCTTTCTTT. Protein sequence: CASSYGLRNTEAFF.

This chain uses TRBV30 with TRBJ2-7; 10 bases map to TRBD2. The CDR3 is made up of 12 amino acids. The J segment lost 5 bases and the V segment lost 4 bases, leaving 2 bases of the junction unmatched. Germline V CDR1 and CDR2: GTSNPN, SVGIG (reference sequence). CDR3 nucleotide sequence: TGTGCCTGGACTAGCGGGAGTGACGAGCAGTACTTC. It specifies CAWTSGSDEQYF.

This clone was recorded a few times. DNA for the CDR3: TGTGCCTGGGGGGGCAGGCTGACTGGGGCCAACGTCCTGACTTTC. Protein: CAWGGRLTGANVLTF. This chain connects TRBV30 to TRBJ2-6; D might be TRBD1 (6 bases). V was clipped by 5 bases and J by 2 bases, with 13 bases between them. The CDR3 has 15 amino acids. The germline V gene has CDR1 GTSNPN and CDR2 SVGIG (reference sequence).

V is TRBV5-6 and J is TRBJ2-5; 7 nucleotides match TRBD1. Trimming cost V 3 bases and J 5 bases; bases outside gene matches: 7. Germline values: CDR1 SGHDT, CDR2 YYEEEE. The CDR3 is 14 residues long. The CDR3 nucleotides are TGTGCCAGCAGCTCTGACAGGGTTCGCGAGACCCAGTACTTC. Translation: CASSSDRVRETQYF.

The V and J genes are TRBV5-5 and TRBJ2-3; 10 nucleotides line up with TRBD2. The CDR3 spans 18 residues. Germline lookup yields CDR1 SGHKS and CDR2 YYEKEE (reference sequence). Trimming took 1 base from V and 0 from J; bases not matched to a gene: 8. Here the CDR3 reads CASSLTSGTYGSTDTQYF. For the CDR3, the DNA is TGTGCCAGCAGCTTGACTAGCGGGACATATGGGAGCACAGATACGCAGTATTTT.

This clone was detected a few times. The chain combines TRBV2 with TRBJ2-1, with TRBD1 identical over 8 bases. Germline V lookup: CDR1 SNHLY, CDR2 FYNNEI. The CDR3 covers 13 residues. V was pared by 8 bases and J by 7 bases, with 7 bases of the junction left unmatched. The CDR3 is CASDRTGRNEQFF. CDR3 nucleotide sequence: TGTGCCAGCGACCGGACAGGGAGGAATGAGCAGTTCTTC.

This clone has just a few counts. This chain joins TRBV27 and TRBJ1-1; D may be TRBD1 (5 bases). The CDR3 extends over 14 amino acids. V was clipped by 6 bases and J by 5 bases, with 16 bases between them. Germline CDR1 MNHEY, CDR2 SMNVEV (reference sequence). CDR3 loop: CASSDGAGRTEAFF. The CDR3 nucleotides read TGTGCCAGCAGCGATGGGGCAGGGCGGACTGAAGCTTTCTTT.

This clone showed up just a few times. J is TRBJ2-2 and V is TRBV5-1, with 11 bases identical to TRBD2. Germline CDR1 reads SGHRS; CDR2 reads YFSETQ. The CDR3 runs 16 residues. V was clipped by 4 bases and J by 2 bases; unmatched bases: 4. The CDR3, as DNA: TGCGCCAGCAGCCCGCTAGCGGGAGGAAACACCGGGGAGCTGTTTTTT. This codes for CASSPLAGGNTGELFF.

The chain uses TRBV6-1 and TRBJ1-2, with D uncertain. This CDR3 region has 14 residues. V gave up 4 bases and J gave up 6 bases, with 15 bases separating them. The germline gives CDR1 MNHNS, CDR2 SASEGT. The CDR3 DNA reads TGTGCCAGCAGTGGAATTTTTGGTCCTAATGGCTACACCTTC. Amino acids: CASSGIFGPNGYTF.

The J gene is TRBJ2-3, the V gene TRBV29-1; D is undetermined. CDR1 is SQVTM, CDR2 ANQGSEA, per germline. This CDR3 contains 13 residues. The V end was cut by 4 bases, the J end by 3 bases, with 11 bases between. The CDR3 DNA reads TGCAGCGTTGGGTGGCAGTCGACAGATACGCAGTATTTT. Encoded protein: CSVGWQSTDTQYF.

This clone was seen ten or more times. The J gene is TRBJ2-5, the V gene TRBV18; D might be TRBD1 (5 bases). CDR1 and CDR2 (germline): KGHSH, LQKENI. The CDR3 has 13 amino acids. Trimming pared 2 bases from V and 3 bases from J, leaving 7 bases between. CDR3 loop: CASSPSGKETQYF. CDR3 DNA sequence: TGTGCCAGCTCACCATCAGGGAAAGAGACCCAGTACTTC.